Below are 17 T cell receptor beta chains sequenced from a single sample in a study of cytomegalovirus exposure and HLA in healthy donors. The PCR used 60 Vbeta and 13 Jbeta primers. TCRdb keeps only in-frame clones here, not all; method: immunoSEQ multiplex PCR. The data contain fewer than 110,000 clones, 82% of them singletons. Input material: PBMCs. The receptors originated from a man aged 25-45 years in good health and CMV-seropositive.

The V and J genes are TRBV5-1 and TRBJ2-7; 10 bases map to TRBD2. The V segment lost 4 bases and the J segment 3 bases; nucleotides outside the gene matches: 10. This CDR3 region has 16 residues. Germline CDR1 SGHRS, CDR2 YFSETQ. The CDR3 protein is CASSLEPSGGLYEQYF. CDR3 in DNA: TGCGCCAGCAGCCTGGAGCCTAGCGGGGGTCTCTACGAGCAGTACTTC.

The genes are TRBV15 and TRBJ2-1; 8 nucleotides agree with TRBD1. This CDR3 is 15 amino acids long. With 3 bases clipped from V and 8 bases from J, the junction kept 9 bases outside the gene matches. The germline gives CDR1 LNHNV, CDR2 YYDKDF (reference sequence). CDR3 coding DNA: TGTGCCACCAGCAGTGACAGGGGAGGTTCGCATGAGCAGTTCTTC. It is translated as CATSSDRGGSHEQFF.

The chain links TRBV5-1 to TRBJ1-2; TRBD1 matches 8 bases. CDR3 size: 13 residues. The germline V gene encodes CDR1 SGHRS and CDR2 YFSETQ. Trimming cost V 4 bases and J 5 bases; bases outside gene matches: 4. The DNA of the CDR3 is TGCGCCAGCAGCCGAGACAGGGGATATGGCTACACCTTC. Translation gives CASSRDRGYGYTF. Full variable domain (outside the CDR3, taken from reference TRBV5-1 and TRBJ1-2): KAGVTQTPRYLIKTRGQQVTLSCSPISGHRSVSWYQQTPGQGLQFLFEYFSETQRNKGNFPGRFSGRQFSNSRSEMNVSTLELGDSALYLCASSRDRGYGYTFGSGTRLTVV.

The J gene is TRBJ2-2, the V gene TRBV6-1, with TRBD2 as a possible D gene (5 bases). The CDR3 has 15 amino acids. The V end was cut by 4 bases, the J end by 2 bases, with 11 bases between. Germline values: CDR1 MNHNS, CDR2 SASEGT. The CDR3 spells CASSGELGNTGELFF. DNA for the CDR3: TGTGCCAGCAGTGGGGAGTTAGGTAACACCGGGGAGCTGTTTTTT.

This chain links TRBV29-1 with TRBJ1-1; no firm D call. Germline-derived CDR1 and CDR2 are SQVTM and ANQGSEA. V was cut by 5 bases and J by 4 bases, with 17 bases left in between. The CDR3 is made up of 14 amino acids. CDR3 nucleotide sequence: TGCAGCGTTTTCGGCTATCAGAGGAGCACTGAAGCTTTCTTT. Protein: CSVFGYQRSTEAFF.

The chain combines TRBV5-5 with TRBJ1-2; TRBD1 matches at 7 bases. The CDR3 contains 15 residues. Germline V gene lookup returns CDR1 SGHKS and CDR2 YYEKEE (reference sequence). Trimming took 4 bases from V and 5 from J; bases not matched to a gene: 11. The CDR3 sequence is CASSMWTGGYYGYTF. CDR3 DNA sequence: TGTGCCAGCAGCATGTGGACAGGCGGATATTATGGCTACACCTTC.

V usage is TRBV13 and J usage is TRBJ1-4; D not resolved. This CDR3 spans 12 amino acids. The germline CDR1 and CDR2 sequences are PRHDT and FYEKMQ (reference sequence). V dropped 2 bases and J dropped 7 bases, with 5 bases sitting between them. This CDR3 reads CASSLSSEKLFF. The CDR3 DNA is TGTGCCAGCAGCTTATCGAGTGAAAAACTGTTTTTT.

The gene calls are TRBV2 and TRBJ1-2; 8 nucleotides match TRBD1. The V gene's germline CDR1 is SNHLY and CDR2 FYNNEI. V trimming: 7 bases; J trimming: 4 bases; junction bases outside the gene matches: 8. The CDR3 is 14 amino acids. The CDR3 DNA follows: TGTGCCAGCAATCAGCAGGGGGCGGTCTATGGCTACACCTTC. The encoded protein is CASNQQGAVYGYTF. Variable domain in full (rest from reference TRBV2 and TRBJ1-2): EPEVTQTPSHQVTQMGQEVILRCVPISNHLYFYWYRQILGQKVEFLVSFYNNEISEKSEIFDDQFSVERPDGSNFTLKIRSTKLEDSAMYFCASNQQGAVYGYTFGSGTRLTVV.

The chain uses TRBV15 and TRBJ1-4, with D perhaps TRBD1 (5 bases). This CDR3 contains 14 residues. Trimming stripped 8 bases from V and 5 bases from J, with 15 bases between. In germline, CDR1 is LNHNV, CDR2 YYDKDF (reference sequence). This chain's CDR3 is CATQPDSLNEKLFF. The CDR3 DNA follows: TGTGCCACCCAACCCGACAGTTTAAATGAAAAACTGTTTTTT.

The chain recombines TRBV5-1 with TRBJ1-2, with TRBD1 as a possible D gene (6 bases). Germline values: CDR1 SGHRS, CDR2 YFSETQ. The ends were cut back, 4 bases at V and 5 bases at J, with 12 bases in the middle. This CDR3 region has 13 residues. The chain's CDR3 is CASSQTGRYGYTF. For the CDR3, the DNA is TGCGCCAGCAGCCAGACAGGACGATATGGCTACACCTTC.

The gene calls are TRBV14 and TRBJ2-3, with 7 bases identical to TRBD1. CDR3 length: 15 amino acids. Trimming cost V 6 bases and J 3 bases; bases outside gene matches: 9. The germline V gene has CDR1 SGHDN and CDR2 FVKESK. The CDR3: CASSQLTGSTDTQYF. DNA of the CDR3: TGTGCCAGCAGTCAATTGACAGGGAGTACAGATACGCAGTATTTT.

This sequence joins TRBV6-5 and TRBJ1-6; D gene ambiguous. The length of the CDR3 is 16 residues. The germline V gene encodes CDR1 MNHEY and CDR2 SVGAGI. V lost 2 bases and J lost 9, with 17 bases in between. CDR3: CASSYAAEGGGSPLHF. CDR3 sequence (DNA): TGTGCCAGCAGTTACGCGGCGGAGGGTGGTGGTTCACCCCTCCACTTT.

This chain joins TRBV5-1 and TRBJ1-6, with a weak D call TRBD1 (6 bases). The CDR3 spans 15 residues. From germline, CDR1 is SGHRS and CDR2 YFSETQ. Trimming removed 2 bases from V and 1 base from J, with 7 bases in between. The CDR3 loop reads CASSLQGSYNSPLHF. DNA of the CDR3: TGCGCCAGCAGCTTACAGGGTTCCTATAATTCACCCCTCCACTTT.

The chain uses TRBV6-6 and TRBJ2-3; D is undetermined. The CDR3 covers 13 residues. Germline CDR1 MNHNY, CDR2 SVGAGI (reference sequence). V was cut by 10 bases and J by 3 bases, with 14 bases left in between. This chain's CDR3 is CATHSHRTDTQYF. CDR3 DNA sequence: TGTGCCACCCACTCCCACCGTACAGATACGCAGTATTTT.

The J gene is TRBJ2-7, the V gene TRBV7-9, with 7 bases lining up with TRBD1. Germline assignment: CDR1 SEHNR and CDR2 FQNEAQ (reference sequence). Trimming cost V 8 bases and J 2 bases; bases outside gene matches: 9. CDR3 length equals 14 residues. The CDR3 sequence is CASVPTGITYEQYF. The CDR3 nucleotides read TGTGCCAGCGTCCCGACAGGGATCACCTACGAGCAGTACTTC.

This clone was observed a handful of times. CDR3 residues: CASRGMPGKGDGYTF. CDR3 sequence (DNA): TGTGCCAGCAGAGGAATGCCCGGGAAGGGGGATGGCTACACCTTC. This sequence joins TRBV27 and TRBJ1-2; D possibly corresponds to TRBD1 (6 bases). The ends were cut back, 6 bases at V and 6 bases at J, with 20 bases in the middle. The germline V gene encodes CDR1 MNHEY and CDR2 SMNVEV (reference sequence). The CDR3 sequence is 15 residues long.

V usage is TRBV5-1 and J usage is TRBJ1-1; tentatively, D is TRBD1 (5 bases). Trimming cost V 1 base and J 3 bases, with 16 bases left between them. The CDR3 has 16 residues. The germline V gene encodes CDR1 SGHRS and CDR2 YFSETQ. The CDR3 sequence is CASSLIQGSGDTEAFF. The CDR3 DNA is TGCGCCAGCAGCTTGATCCAGGGCTCAGGAGACACTGAAGCTTTCTTT.